This TCR beta chain was sequenced in a study of molecular identifiers for immune sequencing clone quantification. The study's findings and limits: With a barcode shared among identical TCR molecules, highly expanded clone sizes could be underestimated.

This clonotype was counted many times. The antigen is unknown. TCRdb re-analysed the PCR reads in MiXCR, keeping a single row per CDR3 protein. Among about 330,000 distinct CDR3 sequences listed, roughly a quarter were seen once. This sequence originates from a human donor in good health. Some libraries in this study had Jurkat cell RNA spiked in. Material: naive CD8+ T cells from blood, with Jurkat cell RNA spiked in. Subset defined: FACS-sorted CD8+CD4-CCR7+CD45RA+ naive T cells.

CDR3 residues: CASSQTSGGFIPSTDTQYF. CDR3 coding DNA: TGTGCCAGCAGCCAGACTAGCGGGGGCTTCATCCCTAGCACAGATACGCAGTATTTT. This rearrangement joins TRBV7-2 to TRBJ2-3, with 12 bases fitting TRBD2. V shed 5 bases, J shed 0 bases, and the junction held 12 bases outside the gene matches. The CDR3 runs 19 residues. CDR1 and CDR2 from the germline V gene are SGHTA and FQGNSA. Variable domain in full (rest from reference TRBV7-2 and TRBJ2-3): GAGVSQSPSNKVTEKGKDVELRCDPISGHTALYWYRQSLGQGLEFLIYFQGNSAPDKSGLPSDRFSAERTGGSVSTLTIQRTQQEDSAVYLCASSQTSGGFIPSTDTQYFGPGTRLTVL.